The rows below give T cell receptor beta chains drawn from one sample of a study of T cell responses to AZD1222 COVID-19 vaccine. Using immunoSEQ multiplex PCR, the repertoire was profiled, and TCRdb retains in-frame clones only, with some absent. Of about 150,000 clones listed, around 90% are singletons. The source was peripheral blood, collected 28 days after the second AZD1222 dose. These receptors all come from an adult who received the AZD1222 COVID-19 vaccine. The CDR3 runs from the conserved cysteine through the conserved F or W. The D gene is left open where the match is weak. Clone size, where shown, is once, few, many, or a class for clones that have expanded.

D gene | J gene | clone size | V gene | CDR3 DNA | CDR3 protein
- | TRBJ1-3 | - | TRBV9 | TGTGCCAGCAGCGTAGATATCGTATGGGGAATAACTGGAAACACCATATATTTT | CASSVDIVWGITGNTIYF
TRBD1 | TRBJ2-1 | - | TRBV25-1 | TGTGCCAGCAGTGATACCCTCGGACAGGGGGCTTTCAATGAGCAGTTCTTC | CASSDTLGQGAFNEQFF
- | TRBJ1-3 | - | TRBV10-3 | TGTGCCATCAGTGACCCCTCTGGAAACACCATATATTTT | CAISDPSGNTIYF
- | TRBJ2-7 | - | TRBV6-5 | TGTGCCAGCGGGCAGGGGTTTCGGAACGAGCAGTACTTC | CASGQGFRNEQYF
- | TRBJ1-1 | - | TRBV18 | TGTGCCAGCTCACCAATGGGCACCAACACTGAAGCTTTCTTT | CASSPMGTNTEAFF
- | TRBJ2-2 | once | TRBV12-3/TRBV12-4 | TGTGCCAGCAGTTATAGCACCGGGGAGCTGTTTTTT | CASSYSTGELFF
TRBD1 | TRBJ1-1 | - | TRBV19 | TGTGCCAGTACAACAGGGGGCTGGTACACTGAAGCTTTCTTT | CASTTGGWYTEAFF
- | TRBJ2-1 | - | TRBV12-3/TRBV12-4 | TGTGCCAGCAGTTTCCCCAGGGGTGAGCAGTTCTTC | CASSFPRGEQFF
- | TRBJ2-2 | - | TRBV11-3 | TGTGCCAGCAGCTTAGCCGGGGCAGGTCTTTATACCGGGGAGCTGTTTTTT | CASSLAGAGLYTGELFF
- | TRBJ1-5 | - | TRBV9 | TGTGCCAGTTCGAGGTATAGCAATCAGCCCCAGCATTTT | CASSRYSNQPQHF
- | TRBJ1-2 | - | TRBV4-1 | TGCGCCAGCAGCCAAGCGGGGGCGGGTGATGGCTACACCTTC | CASSQAGAGDGYTF
- | TRBJ1-2 | once | TRBV9 | TGTGCCAGCAGCGTAGACGCAGGGTTCAATAATGGCTACACCTTC | CASSVDAGFNNGYTF
TRBD2 | TRBJ2-7 | - | TRBV10-3 | TGTGCCATCAGTGAGTCAACGGGGGGGTACGAGCAGTACTTC | CAISESTGGYEQYF
- | TRBJ2-7 | - | TRBV9 | TGTGCCAGCAGCGTGCTTTCCTACGAGCAGTACTTC | CASSVLSYEQYF